This T cell receptor beta chain was identified in a study of blood T cell repertoires in COVID-19. In the study overall: COVID-19 samples, acute and convalescent, were from the United States, Italy and Spain. In each case, the material was cDNA or gDNA derived from T cells, B-cell-depleted T cells, or PBMCs.

The authors' processing: Quantification of nucleated cells was approximated via reference gene primer amplification. The repertoire was sequenced with immunoSEQ multiplex PCR; TCRdb's copy has only in-frame clones and lacks some. V, J and clone size are taken as reported in that table, and D and trimming were inferred from the DNA itself. The repertoire has about 250,000 clones, 65% to 90% of them found once; the top ten carry around 5.5%. The receptor's source is a man aged 50-60 years with active or convalescent COVID-19. The sequencing input was peripheral blood.

CDR3 in amino acids: CASSPDRAYEQYF. Written as DNA, the CDR3 is TGTGCCAGCAGCCCGGACAGGGCCTACGAGCAGTACTTC. The chain recombines TRBV11-1 with TRBJ2-7; TRBD1 agrees at 8 bases. J was trimmed by 2 bases and V by 5 bases; bases with no gene match: 2. This CDR3 is 13 amino acids long. CDR1 SGHAT and CDR2 FQDESV come from the germline V gene (reference sequence).